This paragraph covers one T cell receptor (beta chain) sequence. This clone has only a few counts. Its cognate antigen has yet to be identified. Base qualities are not at hand, and no much larger clone is one base apart. The CDR3 regions of human TCRbeta chains were analyzed by immunosequencing. For the original study's pipeline: TCRs in the repertoires were compared against a reference library of SARS-CoV-2-specific TCRs that had been generated with the MIRA antigen-specificity platform. Breadth was defined as the fraction of unique TCRs that were SARS-CoV-2-associated. Depth was defined as the fraction of total T cells that were SARS-CoV-2-associated. Using the MIRA data, every spike-specific TCR was mapped to the spike region that the TCR reacted to and assigned to either a CD4 or a CD8 class. Log10-transformed breadth and depth values were compared by one-way ANOVA with Sidak's multiple comparisons tests. TCRdb re-hosts the immuneACCESS table, in-frame sequences only. Its copies lack some clones; in the studies checked, an unresolved V gene accounts for under half of them, and the cause for the rest is not known. The V and J calls and clone size are taken from that table; D and trimming were inferred from the DNA. This sample gives some 120,000 clones in total; less than 95% of them show up just once. The ten largest clones take up around 4.5% of the sample.

The meaning of the sample's time point label: baseline before first vaccination. The treatment or condition label of this sample denotes: meningococcal conjugate vaccine given as trial control. Vaccinee samples came from UK trials COV001 and COV002, including a single-blind randomized controlled phase 2/3 trial of AZD1222 (ChAdOx1 nCoV-19) in healthy adults. For TCRbeta chain sequencing, PBMC samples were collected from trial participants at day 0 and at day 28 after the second dose. These data come from a study of T cell responses to AZD1222 COVID-19 vaccine (dated by TCRdb to about 2021). About the full investigation: A total of under 250 trial participants underwent TCR sequencing, of whom around 210 had received two doses of AZD1222 and roughly 26 had received two doses of the MenACWY control vaccine. Enrollment into the trials was organized by age into subgroups of 18-55, 56-69 and 70-plus years, and those subgroups contained about 150, 27 and 61 TCR-sequenced participants, respectively.

Here is what the overall study found, with its caveats: Epitopes outside the regions mutated in the B.1.351 and B.1.1.7 variants were reportedly recognized by nearly half of the unique spike-specific TCRs. Because no day 14 peak-response samples were available, repertoires were characterized only after the peak T cell response. Conclusions about previously exposed vaccinees were limited because only six or seven AZD1222 recipients were SARS-CoV-2 seropositive at baseline. A significant rise in spike-specific TCR breadth and depth was observed after two AZD1222 doses relative to day 0 and relative to MenACWY recipients. Vaccine-associated CD4 TCRs spanned the whole spike protein, with dominant responses in regions 160-218 and 743-854. The 56-69-year group was small, and its depth increase did not reach significance, likely because of low power. Participants were mostly white British and included more females than males, and it was suggested by the authors that clonal diversity may have been underestimated.

Based on the germline V gene, the CDR1 and CDR2 sequences are MNHEY and SVGAGI. The CDR3 numbers 14 residues from cysteine through phenylalanine. The entry retains the CDR3 DNA only, 42 bases that are in frame from base 1. Trimming takes 8 bases off V and 7 bases off J; junction bases not matched to a gene: 9. The clonotype originates from an adult in good health. This specimen consisted of peripheral blood, obtained on day 0 of MenACWY control vaccination. The V and J segments used are TRBV6-5 and TRBJ2-1; 9 bases in between match TRBD2. The CDR3 is CASRYSGGSNEQFF. The bases are TGTGCCAGCCGCTATAGCGGGGGTTCAAATGAGCAGTTCTTC.